This entry lists 22 T cell receptor beta chains sequenced from one sample in a study of T-cell memory formation after mild COVID-19 (dated by TCRdb to the early 2020s). The library was built by means of 5' RACE. This sample was sequenced with an Illumina NovaSeq 6000. The public reads were reprocessed in TCRdb via fastp at Q25 and MiXCR, keeping in-frame beta chains. Each entry merges the rows of one CDR3 protein and shows their most common DNA and genes. The sample has a few hundred thousand distinct CDR3 sequences on record, roughly an eighth of them singletons. Jointly, the top ten make up 21% of the sample. Sequenced sample: PBMCs or a T cell subset sorted from them (not recorded which). Every receptor here comes from a man between 18 and 35 years old who had mild COVID-19 (a few samples of this study predate the infection). The sample titles of this study are shuffled in the database, so cell type and time point are left out; the donor was told from shared clones.

This clonotype was seen more than once but under ten times. This chain joins TRBV7-3 and TRBJ2-1; D is uncertain. Trimming took off 5 bases at V and 3 bases at J, with 8 bases between the two ends. The CDR3 covers 13 residues. Germline V gene lookup returns CDR1 SGHTA and CDR2 FQGTGA. DNA of the CDR3: TGTGCCAGCAGCCCTGCCAGCTACAATGAGCAGTTCTTC. Protein product: CASSPASYNEQFF.

This clonotype has a handful of counts. This sequence joins TRBV10-3 and TRBJ1-1; D unresolved. This CDR3 has 15 residues. V was pared by 6 bases and J by 6 bases, with 20 bases between. Germline CDR1 and CDR2: ENHRY and SYGVKD. The DNA of the CDR3 is TGTGCCATCAGGGACCCGGGCCGACGAACCGCTGAAGCTTTCTTT. Its translation: CAIRDPGRRTAEAFF.

The chain links TRBV29-1 to TRBJ2-7; 7 bases line up with TRBD1. Germline CDR1 and CDR2: SQVTM and ANQGSEA. The CDR3 sequence is 12 residues long. The junction had 8 bases not matched to a gene; V was cut back by 6 bases and J by 6 bases. The CDR3 DNA sequence: TGCAGCGTAACAGGGGTTGAGTCCGAGCAGTACGTC. It specifies CSVTGVESEQYV.

This clonotype was detected only a few times. CDR3: CASSRGQGHYEQYF. CDR3 sequence (DNA): TGTGCCAGCAGCCGCGGGCAGGGTCATTACGAGCAGTACTTC. The rearrangement joins TRBV7-2 to TRBJ2-7; the D call may be TRBD1 or TRBD2 (5 bases each). CDR3 size: 14 residues. The germline V gene encodes CDR1 SGHTA and CDR2 FQGNSA. V lost 5 bases to trimming and J lost 4 bases, with 15 bases between them.

This chain uses TRBV28 with TRBJ1-5; D unresolved. CDR3 length: 13 amino acids. The germline gives CDR1 MDHEN, CDR2 SYDVKM. V lost 7 bases, J lost 3 bases, and 10 bases lay in between. This CDR3 is CASTTGINQPQHF. The CDR3 nucleotides read TGTGCCAGCACCACGGGTATCAATCAGCCCCAGCATTTT.

V usage is TRBV7-8 and J usage is TRBJ2-5; D is unclear. V was pared by 5 bases and J by 6 bases, with 13 bases between. CDR3 size: 13 residues. The V gene's germline CDR1 is SGHVS and CDR2 FQNEAQ. The CDR3 reads CASSEGRTKTQYF. The CDR3, as DNA: TGTGCCAGCAGCGAAGGACGTACAAAGACCCAGTACTTC.

This clonotype was observed a handful of times. The rearrangement joins TRBV6-2 or TRBV6-3 to TRBJ2-1, with TRBD2 identical over 8 bases. The junction had 12 bases not matched to a gene; V was cut back by 5 bases and J by 15 bases. CDR3 length: 13 amino acids. Germline-derived CDR1 and CDR2 are MNHEY and SVGEGT. Here the CDR3 DNA reads TGTGCCAGCAGTAGCACACTCAGCGGGGGTGTGTTCTTC. Its translation: CASSSTLSGGVFF.

This sequence joins TRBV20-1 and TRBJ1-6, with D uncertain. CDR1 is DFQATT and CDR2 is SNEGSKA in the germline V gene (reference sequence). V was trimmed by 3 bases and J by 10 bases, leaving 13 bases between them. The CDR3 has 13 amino acids. The CDR3 DNA reads TGCAGTGCTAGTTCCGGGGTATCGTCACCCCTCCACTTT. It codes for CSASSGVSSPLHF.

This clonotype occurred a few times. The rearrangement uses TRBV15 and TRBJ2-1; 7 nucleotides match TRBD2. V lost 5 bases to trimming and J lost 9 bases; unmatched junction nucleotides: 1. The CDR3 length is 11 residues. Germline V gene data show CDR1 as LNHNV and CDR2 as YYDKDF (reference sequence). CDR3 sequence reads: CATSRGVEQFF. CDR3 bases: TGTGCCACCAGCCGGGGGGTTGAGCAGTTCTTC.

There are a few counts of this clonotype. The chain is built from TRBV5-1 and TRBJ2-7; D is possibly TRBD1 (6 bases). Trimming pared 6 bases from V and 5 bases from J, leaving 15 bases between. The CDR3 has 13 residues. Germline lookup yields CDR1 SGHRS and CDR2 YFSETQ. The CDR3 nucleotides are TGCGCCAGCAAGCAGGGGCAAGGGGACGAGCAGTACTTC. It specifies CASKQGQGDEQYF.

This clonotype appeared a few times. The rearrangement uses TRBV7-8 and TRBJ2-7; no reliable D call. Germline V gene sequence: CDR1 SGHVS, CDR2 FQNEAQ. V was trimmed by 2 bases and J by 6 bases, leaving 8 bases between them. This CDR3 comprises 12 residues. The chain's CDR3 is CASSLIGPEQYF. For the CDR3, the DNA is TGTGCCAGCAGCTTAATCGGACCCGAGCAGTACTTC.

CDR3 residues: CASSPVVHSAFF. CDR3 nucleotides: TGTGCCAGCAGCCCCGTCGTTCATTCCGCTTTCTTT. The rearrangement joins TRBV7-9 to TRBJ1-1; the D is unclear. The V and J ends lost 5 bases and 11 bases respectively, with 15 bases between them. Germline V gene lookup returns CDR1 SEHNR and CDR2 FQNEAQ (reference sequence). This CDR3 has 12 amino acids.

This clonotype was found a few times. The V gene is TRBV20-1, the J gene TRBJ1-4; 7 bases align to TRBD1. Germline CDR1 and CDR2: DFQATT and SNEGSKA (reference sequence). The CDR3 length is 13 residues. V lost 5 bases to trimming and J lost 8 bases; unmatched junction nucleotides: 8. The CDR3 DNA reads as TGCAGTGCTGTCAGGGGGGTAGGGGAAAAACTGTTTTTT. Translating gives CSAVRGVGEKLFF.

This clonotype was recorded many times. This CDR3 reads CASSFDRSPETQYF. The CDR3, as DNA: TGTGCCAGCAGCTTCGATAGGAGCCCCGAGACCCAGTACTTC. The chain carries TRBV7-9 and TRBJ2-5; D is undetermined. V gave up 3 bases and J gave up 5 bases, with 13 bases separating them. The CDR3 has 14 residues. Germline V CDR1 and CDR2: SEHNR, FQNEAQ (reference sequence).

The rearrangement joins TRBV5-1 to TRBJ2-3; 13 bases align to TRBD2. Trimming at V came to 4 bases and at J to 0 bases, leaving 14 bases not matched to a gene. Germline V gene lookup returns CDR1 SGHRS and CDR2 YFSETQ. The length of the CDR3 is 20 residues. CDR3 region: CASSPSRITSGGGSTDTQYF. The CDR3 coding sequence is TGCGCCAGCAGCCCCTCCCGCATAACTAGCGGGGGGGGTAGCACAGATACGCAGTATTTT. The full variable domain, with the rest looked up from reference TRBV5-1 and TRBJ2-3, is KAGVTQTPRYLIKTRGQQVTLSCSPISGHRSVSWYQQTPGQGLQFLFEYFSETQRNKGNFPGRFSGRQFSNSRSEMNVSTLELGDSALYLCASSPSRITSGGGSTDTQYFGPGTRLTVL.

This clonotype was seen only a few times. The J gene is TRBJ2-7, the V gene TRBV3-1, with 9 bases identical to TRBD2. This CDR3 spans 15 amino acids. The germline V gene encodes CDR1 LGHDT and CDR2 YNNKEL (reference sequence). J was trimmed by 5 bases and V by 4 bases; bases with no gene match: 9. The CDR3 is CASSLLAGGGHEQYF. The CDR3 DNA sequence: TGTGCCAGCAGCCTTTTGGCGGGGGGGGGCCACGAGCAGTACTTC.

This rearrangement joins TRBV24-1 to TRBJ2-1, with 7 nucleotides matching TRBD1. Germline V gene lookup returns CDR1 KGHDR and CDR2 SFDVKD. The CDR3 runs to 15 residues. The V and J ends lost 1 base and 7 bases, in that order; junction bases with no gene match: 6. The DNA of the CDR3 is TGTGCCACCAGTGATTTTACTCAGGGGGTAAATGAGCAGTTCTTC. Protein product: CATSDFTQGVNEQFF.

In this sample, this clonotype turned up many times. The rearrangement joins TRBV11-3 to TRBJ1-2; weak D call: TRBD1 (5 bases). Germline CDR1 SGHNT, CDR2 YENEEA. With 1 base removed from V and 8 bases from J, the gap between germline ends came to 11 bases. The CDR3 runs 13 residues. The CDR3 nucleotides read TGTGCCAGCAGCTTAGCAACAGGAACGGGCTACACCTTC. Encoded protein: CASSLATGTGYTF.

This chain links TRBV18 with TRBJ2-3, with a weak D call TRBD1 (6 bases). V was pared by 6 bases and J by 4 bases, with 17 bases between. Germline-derived CDR1 and CDR2 are KGHSH and LQKENI. This CDR3 spans 15 amino acids. The CDR3: CASSQTQGVADTQYF. The CDR3 coding sequence is TGTGCCAGCTCCCAAACACAGGGTGTTGCAGATACGCAGTATTTT.

This clonotype was counted between two and nine times. The chain links TRBV4-3 to TRBJ2-6; D is undetermined. Germline CDR1 reads LGHNA; CDR2 reads YSLEER. The CDR3 length is 14 residues. V lost 4 bases, J lost 0 bases, and 4 bases lay in between. DNA for the CDR3: TGCGCCAGCAGCCGAAGCTCTGGGGCCAACGTCCTGACTTTC. Its translation is CASSRSSGANVLTF.

This clonotype was seen ten or more times. This chain connects TRBV4-2 to TRBJ1-2; TRBD1 matches at 7 bases. There are 17 residues in the CDR3. Germline V CDR1 and CDR2: LGHNA, YNFKEQ. The junction had 10 bases not matched to a gene; V was cut back by 0 bases and J by 3 bases. The CDR3 loop reads CASSQDFAQGVYYGYTF. The CDR3 nucleotides read TGTGCCAGCAGCCAAGACTTTGCCCAGGGGGTTTACTATGGCTACACCTTC.

The CDR3 is CASSQTGRAEAFF. CDR3 nucleotide sequence: TGTGCCAGCAGCCAAACGGGGAGAGCTGAAGCTTTCTTT. This rearrangement joins TRBV3-1 to TRBJ1-1, with D unresolved. The germline V gene encodes CDR1 LGHDT and CDR2 YNNKEL (reference sequence). The CDR3 totals 13 residues. V lost 2 bases to trimming and J lost 6 bases, with 10 bases between them.